This record concerns one TCR beta chain sequence. Starting from roughly 0.55 ug of total RNA, TCR libraries were made with linear amplification. TCRdb fed the reads into MiXCR, producing one record per CDR3 protein. The data contain around 200,000 distinct CDR3 sequences, about 76% of them seen just once; the ten biggest clones take up more than 2%. Germline CDR1 and CDR2: LNHDA and SQIVND (reference sequence). The V and J ends lost 0 bases and 6 bases, in that order; junction bases with no gene match: 11. This CDR3 has 16 amino acids. These data belong to a study of healthy donors' naive CD4 and CD8 T cells.

This receptor was taken from a pool of human donors in good health; the sample pools cells from several healthy donors. Material: naive CD4+ and CD8+ T cells sorted from blood, pooled from several donors. V and J are TRBV19 and TRBJ2-7; 7 positions match TRBD2. CDR3 coding DNA: TGTGCCAGTAGTATAGACCCAGCGGGGCGCTTGGGCGAGCAGTACTTC. Its protein is CASSIDPAGRLGEQYF.